A selection of T cell receptor beta chains follows, all from one sample in a study of early T cells in non-severe SARS-CoV-2 infection. TCRdb redid the calling of the 5' RACE reads with MiXCR, one entry per CDR3 protein. The sample lists approximately 52,000 distinct CDR3 sequences, 8.2% occurring once. The sample taken for sequencing was whole blood. These receptors originate from an adult who was a healthcare worker with PCR-confirmed SARS-CoV-2 infection or an uninfected control (not recorded which). Each CDR3 is given with its conserved first and last residue. The D gene is left open where the match is weak. Clone size is given for some rows only: seen once, a few or many times, or a class if the clone is expanded.

clone_size: NA; d_call: NA; j_call: TRBJ2-7; v_call: TRBV29-1; cdr3_nt: TGCAGCGTTGAAGCGGGAATCGGATACGAGCAGTACTTC; cdr3_aa: CSVEAGIGYEQYF
clone_size: few; d_call: NA; j_call: TRBJ2-3; v_call: TRBV1; cdr3_nt: TGCACCAGCAGACAAGGACTAGCGGGAGCGGATACGCAGTATTTT; cdr3_aa: CTSRQGLAGADTQYF
clone_size: many; d_call: NA; j_call: TRBJ2-3; v_call: TRBV9; cdr3_nt: TGTGCCAGCAGCGTAAGGGGGGGTCGCCTAAGCACAGATACGCAGTATTTT; cdr3_aa: CASSVRGGRLSTDTQYF
clone_size: NA; d_call: NA; j_call: TRBJ2-3; v_call: TRBV28; cdr3_nt: TGTGCCAGCAGCAGCAGGGGAGAGGGCACAGATACGCAGTATTTT; cdr3_aa: CASSSRGEGTDTQYF
clone_size: NA; d_call: NA; j_call: TRBJ1-2; v_call: TRBV28; cdr3_nt: TGTGCCAGCAGTTTAACCGCCTATGGCTACACCTTC; cdr3_aa: CASSLTAYGYTF
clone_size: medium-sized; d_call: NA; j_call: TRBJ2-1; v_call: TRBV27; cdr3_nt: TGTGCCAGCAGTTTATCCCGACAAGAGCAGTTCTTC; cdr3_aa: CASSLSRQEQFF
clone_size: many; d_call: TRBD1; j_call: TRBJ2-2; v_call: TRBV12-3/TRBV12-4; cdr3_nt: TGTGCCAGCAGAGGGGGGACAGGATTCACCGGGGAGCTGTTTTTT; cdr3_aa: CASRGGTGFTGELFF
clone_size: few; d_call: TRBD1; j_call: TRBJ2-7; v_call: TRBV5-1; cdr3_nt: TGCGCCAGCAGCTTGGGTGGACTTAGTCGGACAGGGTTCGCAGCCTCCTACGAGCAGTACTTC; cdr3_aa: CASSLGGLSRTGFAASYEQYF
clone_size: many; d_call: NA; j_call: TRBJ2-1; v_call: TRBV4-1; cdr3_nt: TGCGCCAGCAGCCTAACAGTGAGCTCCTACAATGAGCAGTTCTTC; cdr3_aa: CASSLTVSSYNEQFF
clone_size: many; d_call: NA; j_call: TRBJ1-1; v_call: TRBV7-3; cdr3_nt: TGTGCCAGCAGCTTAGACGGGGGGTACACTGAAGCTTTCTTT; cdr3_aa: CASSLDGGYTEAFF
clone_size: few; d_call: NA; j_call: TRBJ1-2; v_call: TRBV6-1; cdr3_nt: TGTGCCAGCAGTGAAAGTTGGGGGGCAAGCTATGGCTACACCTTC; cdr3_aa: CASSESWGASYGYTF
clone_size: NA; d_call: NA; j_call: TRBJ2-3; v_call: TRBV4-1; cdr3_nt: TGCGCCAGCAGACGCGGCTGGGACTTCGTCACAGATACGCAGTATTTT; cdr3_aa: CASRRGWDFVTDTQYF
clone_size: NA; d_call: NA; j_call: TRBJ2-1; v_call: TRBV11-2; cdr3_nt: TGTGCCAGCAGCTTTACTGGGAACCATGAGCAGTTCTTC; cdr3_aa: CASSFTGNHEQFF
clone_size: few; d_call: NA; j_call: TRBJ1-5; v_call: TRBV12-3/TRBV12-4; cdr3_nt: TGTGCCAGCAGCGGCGCTCAGGGGTCTGGCAATCAGCCCCAGCATTTT; cdr3_aa: CASSGAQGSGNQPQHF
clone_size: many; d_call: TRBD2; j_call: TRBJ2-1; v_call: TRBV29-1; cdr3_nt: TGCAGCGTTGATAGGGGAGGGGTCAATGAGCAGTTCTTC; cdr3_aa: CSVDRGGVNEQFF
clone_size: few; d_call: NA; j_call: TRBJ1-1; v_call: TRBV30; cdr3_nt: TGTGCCTTAGGGGTTCCTACGAACACTGAAGCTTTCTTT; cdr3_aa: CALGVPTNTEAFF
clone_size: NA; d_call: TRBD2; j_call: TRBJ2-1; v_call: TRBV12-3/TRBV12-4; cdr3_nt: TGTGCCAGCAGTCCGCTACATGGTCTAGCGGGGCCCCCCAATGAGCAGTTCTTC; cdr3_aa: CASSPLHGLAGPPNEQFF
clone_size: few; d_call: NA; j_call: TRBJ2-7; v_call: TRBV3-1; cdr3_nt: TGTGCCAGCAGCACGCGGGGGCGACCCTACGAGCAGTACTTC; cdr3_aa: CASSTRGRPYEQYF
clone_size: NA; d_call: NA; j_call: TRBJ1-3; v_call: TRBV18; cdr3_nt: TGTGCCAGCTCCCCCGCCGAAAACACCATATATTTT; cdr3_aa: CASSPAENTIYF
clone_size: NA; d_call: NA; j_call: TRBJ2-5; v_call: TRBV20-1; cdr3_nt: TGCAGTGCTTACAGTGGGGTGGAGACCCAGTACTTC; cdr3_aa: CSAYSGVETQYF
clone_size: few; d_call: NA; j_call: TRBJ1-1; v_call: TRBV20-1; cdr3_nt: TGCAGTGCTAGAGAAGGGGCTAACACTGAAGCTTTCTTT; cdr3_aa: CSAREGANTEAFF
clone_size: many; d_call: NA; j_call: TRBJ2-3; v_call: TRBV18; cdr3_nt: TGTGCCAGCTCACCACGTCGGACAGATACGCAGTATTTT; cdr3_aa: CASSPRRTDTQYF
clone_size: NA; d_call: NA; j_call: TRBJ2-1; v_call: TRBV6-6; cdr3_nt: TGTGCCAGCAGTTCCACCCCGTATGAGCAGTTCTTC; cdr3_aa: CASSSTPYEQFF
clone_size: NA; d_call: NA; j_call: TRBJ2-3; v_call: TRBV7-9; cdr3_nt: TGTGCCAGCAGCGCAGATACGCAGTATTTT; cdr3_aa: CASSADTQYF
clone_size: NA; d_call: NA; j_call: TRBJ2-1; v_call: TRBV15; cdr3_nt: TGTGCCACCAGCAGAGATATCGGGGTAAAGGAGGTCAATGAGCAGTTCTTC; cdr3_aa: CATSRDIGVKEVNEQFF
clone_size: NA; d_call: NA; j_call: TRBJ2-7; v_call: TRBV25-1; cdr3_nt: TGTGCCAGCAGTGCGACAGGAACCTACGAGCAGTACTTC; cdr3_aa: CASSATGTYEQYF
clone_size: NA; d_call: NA; j_call: TRBJ2-1; v_call: TRBV27; cdr3_nt: TGTGCCAGCAGCCCAAGTGGGAATGAGCAGTTCTTC; cdr3_aa: CASSPSGNEQFF
clone_size: NA; d_call: TRBD2; j_call: TRBJ2-3; v_call: TRBV5-6; cdr3_nt: TGTGCCAGCAGCGCCCGCCCCAGCGGGGGGGCCGATACGCAGTATTTT; cdr3_aa: CASSARPSGGADTQYF
clone_size: few; d_call: TRBD1; j_call: TRBJ2-7; v_call: TRBV18; cdr3_nt: TGTGCCAGCTCGCCTACGCAGGGGGCGCTCGACGAGCAGTACTTC; cdr3_aa: CASSPTQGALDEQYF